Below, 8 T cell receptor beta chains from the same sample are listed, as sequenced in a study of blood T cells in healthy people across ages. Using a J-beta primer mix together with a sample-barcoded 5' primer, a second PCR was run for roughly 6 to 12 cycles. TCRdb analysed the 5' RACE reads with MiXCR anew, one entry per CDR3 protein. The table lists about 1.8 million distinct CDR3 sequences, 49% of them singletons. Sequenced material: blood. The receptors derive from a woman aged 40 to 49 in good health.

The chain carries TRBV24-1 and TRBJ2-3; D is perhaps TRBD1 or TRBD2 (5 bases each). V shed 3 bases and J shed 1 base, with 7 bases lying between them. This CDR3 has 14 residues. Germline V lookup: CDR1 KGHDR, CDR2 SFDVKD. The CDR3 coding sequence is TGTGCCACCAGTGATGTGGGGGGCACAGATACGCAGTATTTT. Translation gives CATSDVGGTDTQYF.

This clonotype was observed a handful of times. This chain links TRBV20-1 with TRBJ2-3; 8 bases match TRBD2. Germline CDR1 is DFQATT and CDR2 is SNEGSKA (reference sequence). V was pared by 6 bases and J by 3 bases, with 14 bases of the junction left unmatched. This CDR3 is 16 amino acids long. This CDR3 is CSAPAGSGGRTDTQYF. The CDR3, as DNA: TGCAGTGCCCCCGCGGGGAGCGGGGGAAGGACAGATACGCAGTATTTT.

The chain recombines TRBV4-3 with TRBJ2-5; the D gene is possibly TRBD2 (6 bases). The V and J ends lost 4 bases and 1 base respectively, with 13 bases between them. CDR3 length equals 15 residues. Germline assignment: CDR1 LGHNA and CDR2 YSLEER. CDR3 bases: TGCGCCAGCAGCCGCCAAGCGGGTCCCCAAGAGACCCAGTACTTC. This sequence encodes CASSRQAGPQETQYF.

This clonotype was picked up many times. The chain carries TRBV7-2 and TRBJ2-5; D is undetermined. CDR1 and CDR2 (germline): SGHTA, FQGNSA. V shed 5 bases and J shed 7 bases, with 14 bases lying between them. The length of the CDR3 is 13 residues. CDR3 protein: CASSPRREGTQYF. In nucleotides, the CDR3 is TGTGCCAGCAGCCCCCGTAGGGAAGGGACCCAGTACTTC.

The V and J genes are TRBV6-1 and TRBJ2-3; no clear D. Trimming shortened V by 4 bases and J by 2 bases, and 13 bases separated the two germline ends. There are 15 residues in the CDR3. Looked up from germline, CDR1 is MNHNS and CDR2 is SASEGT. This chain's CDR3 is CASSVTPTVTDTQYF. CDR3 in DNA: TGTGCCAGCAGTGTAACCCCGACCGTCACAGATACGCAGTATTTT.

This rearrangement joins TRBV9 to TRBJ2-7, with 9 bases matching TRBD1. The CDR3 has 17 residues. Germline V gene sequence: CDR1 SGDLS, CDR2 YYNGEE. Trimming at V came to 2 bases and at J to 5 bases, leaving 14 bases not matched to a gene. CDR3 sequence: CASSVGTGIWESHEQYF. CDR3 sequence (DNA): TGTGCCAGCAGCGTCGGGACAGGGATCTGGGAGTCGCACGAGCAGTACTTC.

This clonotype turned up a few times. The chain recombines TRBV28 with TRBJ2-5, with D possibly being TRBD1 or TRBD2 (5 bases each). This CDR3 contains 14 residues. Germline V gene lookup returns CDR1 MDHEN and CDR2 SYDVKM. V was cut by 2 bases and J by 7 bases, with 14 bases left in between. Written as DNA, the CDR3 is TGTGCCAGCAGTTTAGCAGGGAGAGTGGTGACCCAGTACTTC. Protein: CASSLAGRVVTQYF.

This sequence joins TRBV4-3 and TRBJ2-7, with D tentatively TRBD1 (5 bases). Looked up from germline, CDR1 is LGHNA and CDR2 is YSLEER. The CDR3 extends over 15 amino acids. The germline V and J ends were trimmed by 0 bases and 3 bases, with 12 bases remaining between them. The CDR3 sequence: CASSQEKDNYYEQYF. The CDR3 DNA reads TGCGCCAGCAGCCAAGAAAAGGACAACTACTACGAGCAGTACTTC.